This T cell receptor beta chain was recovered during a study of blood T cell repertoires in COVID-19. Study background: T cells, B-cell-depleted T cells, or PBMCs supplied cDNA or gDNA.

Study processing details: Amplifying reference gene primers gave estimates of nucleated cell counts. TCRdb's table, derived via immunoSEQ multiplex PCR, lists solely in-frame clones and lacks some. V and J calls and clone size are those listed in that table; D and trimming were worked out from the DNA. The profile shows approximately 93,000 clones, 87% of them singletons. CDR1 and CDR2 from the germline V gene are SGHDT and YYEEEE. V was trimmed by 0 bases and J by 4 bases, leaving 7 bases between them. The length of the CDR3 is 14 residues. Specimen: peripheral blood. This rearrangement joins TRBV5-6 to TRBJ1-4, with D perhaps TRBD1 (6 bases). The source of this sequence is a human donor in a cohort sampled during active COVID-19. CDR3 in DNA: TGTGCCAGCAGCTTGGGCAGGGGTAATGAAAAACTGTTTTTT. Its protein is CASSLGRGNEKLFF.